The following is a T cell receptor beta chain sequence with its context. Study members were between about 18 and 100 years old and lived in 20 to 25 US regions. Assignment of participants to cohorts was predicated upon participant-reported clinical history. CDR1 SNHLY and CDR2 FYNNEI come from the germline V gene. CDR3 size: 16 residues. Trimming shortened V by 4 bases and J by 1 base, and 14 bases separated the two germline ends. These data come from a study of blood T cell repertoires in COVID-19. Study summary: Specimens from acute and convalescent COVID-19 originated in the United States, Italy and Spain.

Clones were sequenced by immunoSEQ multiplex PCR, and TCRdb holds only the in-frame ones, with some missing. The table shows around 230,000 clones, with about 86% occurring only once. The sequence was obtained from a woman in her forties with acute COVID-19. Sequencing was carried out using PBMCs or T cells enriched from blood (not recorded which). The chain is built from TRBV2 and TRBJ1-5, with D tentatively TRBD1 (6 bases). CDR3 DNA: TGTGCCAGCAGTGGGGAGGGGGGAGAGAGCAATCAGCCCCAGCATTTT. Translated, it gives CASSGEGGESNQPQHF. The full variable domain, rest sourced from reference TRBV2 and TRBJ1-5, is EPEVTQTPSHQVTQMGQEVILRCVPISNHLYFYWYRQILGQKVEFLVSFYNNEISEKSEIFDDQFSVERPDGSNFTLKIRSTKLEDSAMYFCASSGEGGESNQPQHFGDGTRLSIL.